This TCR beta chain was recorded in a study of blood T cell repertoires in COVID-19. Study as a whole: Sample material is recorded as cDNA or gDNA derived from T cells, B-cell-depleted T cells, or PBMCs.

Authors' data handling: Reference gene primers were amplified, and this amplification served to estimate nucleated cell counts. The method was immunoSEQ multiplex PCR; TCRdb's version includes in-frame clones alone and lacks a portion of them. That table supplies the V and J calls and clone size; D and trimming were determined from the DNA. This sample yields roughly 80,000 clones, of which 80% are seen a single time; approximately 6.2% belongs to the top ten. This CDR3 has 17 residues. Germline assignment: CDR1 SEHNR and CDR2 FQNEAQ (reference sequence). The junction had 13 bases not matched to a gene; V was cut back by 5 bases and J by 2 bases.

Material: peripheral blood. The V and J genes are TRBV7-9 and TRBJ1-1; 8 bases are a match to TRBD1. This TCR was sampled from a man aged 60 to 75 with active or convalescent COVID-19. The CDR3 here is CASSISGGEIRNTEAFF. In nucleotides, the CDR3 is TGTGCCAGCAGCATATCAGGGGGCGAGATCCGTAACACTGAAGCTTTCTTT. Filled out from reference TRBV7-9 and TRBJ1-1, the complete variable domain reads DTGVSQNPRHKITKRGQNVTFRCDPISEHNRLYWYRQTLGQGPEFLTYFQNEAQLEKSRLLSDRFSAERPKGSFSTLEIQRTEQGDSAMYLCASSISGGEIRNTEAFFGQGTRLTVV.